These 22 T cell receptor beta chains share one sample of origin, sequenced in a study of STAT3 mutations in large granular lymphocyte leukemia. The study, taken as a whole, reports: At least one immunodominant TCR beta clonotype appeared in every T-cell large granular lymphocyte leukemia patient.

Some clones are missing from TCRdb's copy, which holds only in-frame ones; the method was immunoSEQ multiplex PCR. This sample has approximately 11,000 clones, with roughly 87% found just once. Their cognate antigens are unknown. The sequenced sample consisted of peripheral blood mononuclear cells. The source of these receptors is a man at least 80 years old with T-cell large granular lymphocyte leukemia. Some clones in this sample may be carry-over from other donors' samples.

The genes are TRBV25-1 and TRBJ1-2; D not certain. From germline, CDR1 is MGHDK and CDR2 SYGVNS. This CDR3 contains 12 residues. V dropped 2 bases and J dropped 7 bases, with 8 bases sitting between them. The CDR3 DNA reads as TGTGCCAGCAGTGAAGACTTCTTTGGCTACACCTTC. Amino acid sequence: CASSEDFFGYTF.

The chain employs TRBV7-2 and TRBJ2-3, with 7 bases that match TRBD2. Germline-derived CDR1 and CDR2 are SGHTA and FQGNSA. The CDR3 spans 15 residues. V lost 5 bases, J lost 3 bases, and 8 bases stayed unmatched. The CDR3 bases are TGTGCCAGCAGCCTGCGGGGGATCTCTACAGATACGCAGTATTTT. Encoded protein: CASSLRGISTDTQYF.

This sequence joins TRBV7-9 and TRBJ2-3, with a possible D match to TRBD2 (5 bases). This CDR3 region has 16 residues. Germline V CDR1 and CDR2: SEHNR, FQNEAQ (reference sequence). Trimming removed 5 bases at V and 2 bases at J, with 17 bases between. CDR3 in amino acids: CASSPLFTGFTDTQYF. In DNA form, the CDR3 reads TGTGCCAGCAGCCCCCTTTTTACGGGGTTCACAGATACGCAGTATTTT. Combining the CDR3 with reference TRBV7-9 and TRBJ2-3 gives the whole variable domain DTGVSQNPRHKITKRGQNVTFRCDPISEHNRLYWYRQTLGQGPEFLTYFQNEAQLEKSRLLSDRFSAERPKGSFSTLEIQRTEQGDSAMYLCASSPLFTGFTDTQYFGPGTRLTVL.

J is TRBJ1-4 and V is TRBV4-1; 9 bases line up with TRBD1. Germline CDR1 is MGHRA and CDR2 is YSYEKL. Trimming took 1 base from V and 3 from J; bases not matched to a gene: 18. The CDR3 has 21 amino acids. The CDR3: CASSQAQRGTGNYWANEKLFF. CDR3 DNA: TGCGCCAGCAGCCAAGCCCAACGCGGGACAGGGAATTATTGGGCTAATGAAAAACTGTTTTTT.

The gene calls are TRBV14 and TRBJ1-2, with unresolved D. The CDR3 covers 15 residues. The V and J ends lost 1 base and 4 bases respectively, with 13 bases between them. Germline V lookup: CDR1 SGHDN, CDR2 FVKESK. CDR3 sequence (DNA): TGTGCCAGCAGCCAAGGACCCCCCACGGCCTATGGCTACACCTTC. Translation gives CASSQGPPTAYGYTF.

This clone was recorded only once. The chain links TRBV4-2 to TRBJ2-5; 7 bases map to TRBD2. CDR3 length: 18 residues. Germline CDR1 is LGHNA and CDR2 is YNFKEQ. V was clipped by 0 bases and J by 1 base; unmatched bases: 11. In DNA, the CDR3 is TGTGCCAGCAGCCAAGATCCTCGGAGGGCTAGCGGCCAAGAGACCCAGTACTTC. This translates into CASSQDPRRASGQETQYF.

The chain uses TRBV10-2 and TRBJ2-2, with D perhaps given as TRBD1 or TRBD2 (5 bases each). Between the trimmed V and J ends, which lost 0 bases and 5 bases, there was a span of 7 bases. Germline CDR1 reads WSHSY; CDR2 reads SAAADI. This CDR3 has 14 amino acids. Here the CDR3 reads CASSESRGTGELFF. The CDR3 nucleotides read TGCGCCAGCAGTGAGTCGAGGGGTACCGGGGAGCTGTTTTTT.

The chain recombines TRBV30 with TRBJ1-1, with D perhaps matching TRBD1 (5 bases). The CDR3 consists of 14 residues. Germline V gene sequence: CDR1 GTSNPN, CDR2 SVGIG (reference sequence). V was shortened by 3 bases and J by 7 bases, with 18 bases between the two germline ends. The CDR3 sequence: CAWRAAGGKGEAFF. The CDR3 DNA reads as TGTGCCTGGAGGGCGGCGGGGGGAAAGGGTGAAGCTTTCTTT.

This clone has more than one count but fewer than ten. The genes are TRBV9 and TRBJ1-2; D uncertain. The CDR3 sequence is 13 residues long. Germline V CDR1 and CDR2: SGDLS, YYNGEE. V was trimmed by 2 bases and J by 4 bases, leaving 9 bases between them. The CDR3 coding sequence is TGTGCCAGCAGCGTGGAGCCCTCCTATGGCTACACCTTC. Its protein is CASSVEPSYGYTF.

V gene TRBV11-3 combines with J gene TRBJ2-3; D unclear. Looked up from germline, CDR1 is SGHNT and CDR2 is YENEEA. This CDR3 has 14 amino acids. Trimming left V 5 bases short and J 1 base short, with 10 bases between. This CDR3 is CASSRSGGTDTQYF. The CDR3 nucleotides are TGTGCCAGCAGCCGATCAGGTGGCACAGATACGCAGTATTTT.

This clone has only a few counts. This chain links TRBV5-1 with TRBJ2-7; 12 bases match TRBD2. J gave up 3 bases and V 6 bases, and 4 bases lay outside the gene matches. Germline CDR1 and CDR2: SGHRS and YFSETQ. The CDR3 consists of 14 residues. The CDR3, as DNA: TGCGCCAGCACCCCGGGACTAGCGGGCTACGAGCAGTACTTC. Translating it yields CASTPGLAGYEQYF.

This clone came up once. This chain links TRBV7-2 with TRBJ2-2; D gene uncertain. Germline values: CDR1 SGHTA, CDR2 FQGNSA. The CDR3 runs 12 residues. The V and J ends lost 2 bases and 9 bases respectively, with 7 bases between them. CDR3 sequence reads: CASSLNRRELFF. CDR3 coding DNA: TGTGCCAGCAGCTTAAATAGAAGGGAGCTGTTTTTT.

The CDR3 loop is CASAGGGQTEAFF. CDR3 bases: TGTGCCAGCGCCGGGGGAGGTCAAACTGAAGCTTTCTTT. J is TRBJ1-1 and V is TRBV5-4; maybe TRBD1 (5 bases). The CDR3 spans 13 residues. Germline V gives CDR1 SGHNT, CDR2 YYREEE (reference sequence). V was trimmed by 7 bases and J by 5 bases, leaving 15 bases between them.

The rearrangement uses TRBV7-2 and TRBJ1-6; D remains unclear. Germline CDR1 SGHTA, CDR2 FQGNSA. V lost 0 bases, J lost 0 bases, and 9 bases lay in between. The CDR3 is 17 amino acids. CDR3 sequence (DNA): TGTGCCAGCAGCTTAGCGCCTGGGAGCTCCTATAATTCACCCCTCCACTTT. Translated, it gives CASSLAPGSSYNSPLHF.

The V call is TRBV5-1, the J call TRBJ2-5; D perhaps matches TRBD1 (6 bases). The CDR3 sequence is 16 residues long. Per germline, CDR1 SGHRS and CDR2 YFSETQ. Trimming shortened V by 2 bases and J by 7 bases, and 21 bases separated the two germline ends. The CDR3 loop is CASSFVRDMGIGTQYF. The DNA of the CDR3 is TGCGCCAGCAGCTTTGTACGGGACATGGGAATAGGGACCCAGTACTTC.

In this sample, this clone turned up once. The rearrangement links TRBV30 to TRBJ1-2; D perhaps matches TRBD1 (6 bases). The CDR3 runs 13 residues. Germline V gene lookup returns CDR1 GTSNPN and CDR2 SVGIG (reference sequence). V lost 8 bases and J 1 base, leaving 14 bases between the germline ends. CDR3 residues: CAGYRVGNYGYTF. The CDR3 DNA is TGTGCCGGCTACAGGGTTGGTAACTATGGCTACACCTTC.

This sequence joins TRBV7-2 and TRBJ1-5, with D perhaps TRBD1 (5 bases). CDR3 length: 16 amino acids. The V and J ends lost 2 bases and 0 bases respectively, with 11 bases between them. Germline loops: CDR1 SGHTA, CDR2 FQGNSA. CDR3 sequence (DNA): TGTGCCAGCAGCTTAAGTTTGGGGGATAGCAATCAGCCCCAGCATTTT. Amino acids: CASSLSLGDSNQPQHF.

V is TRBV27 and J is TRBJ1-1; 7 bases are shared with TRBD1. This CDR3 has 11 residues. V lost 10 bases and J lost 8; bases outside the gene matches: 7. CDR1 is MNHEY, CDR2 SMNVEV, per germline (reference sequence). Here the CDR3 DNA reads TGTGCCACCACCGAGGGACAGGAAGCTTTCTTT. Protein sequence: CATTEGQEAFF.

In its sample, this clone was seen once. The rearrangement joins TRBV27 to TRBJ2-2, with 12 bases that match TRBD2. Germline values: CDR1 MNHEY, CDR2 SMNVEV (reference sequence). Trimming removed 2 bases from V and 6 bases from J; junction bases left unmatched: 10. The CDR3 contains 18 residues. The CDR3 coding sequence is TGTGCCAGCAGTTTACGACTAGCGGGGGTGGGAAGCTCCGGGGAGCTGTTTTTT. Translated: CASSLRLAGVGSSGELFF.

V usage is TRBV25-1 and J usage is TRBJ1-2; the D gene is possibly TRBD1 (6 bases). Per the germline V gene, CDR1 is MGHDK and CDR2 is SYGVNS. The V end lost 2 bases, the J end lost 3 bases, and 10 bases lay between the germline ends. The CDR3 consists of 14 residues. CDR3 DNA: TGTGCCAGCAGTGAACAGGGGACCCACTATGGCTACACCTTC. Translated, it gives CASSEQGTHYGYTF.

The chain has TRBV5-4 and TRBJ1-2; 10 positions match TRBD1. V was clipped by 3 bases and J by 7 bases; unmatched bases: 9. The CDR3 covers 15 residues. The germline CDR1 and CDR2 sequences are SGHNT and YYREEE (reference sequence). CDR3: CASSSGTGATGGYTF. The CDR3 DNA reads TGTGCCAGCAGCTCCGGGACAGGGGCGACAGGTGGCTACACCTTC. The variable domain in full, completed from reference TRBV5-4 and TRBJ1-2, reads ETGVTQSPTHLIKTRGQQVTLRCSSQSGHNTVSWYQQALGQGPQFIFQYYREEENGRGNFPPRFSGLQFPNYSSELNVNALELDDSALYLCASSSGTGATGGYTFGSGTRLTVV.

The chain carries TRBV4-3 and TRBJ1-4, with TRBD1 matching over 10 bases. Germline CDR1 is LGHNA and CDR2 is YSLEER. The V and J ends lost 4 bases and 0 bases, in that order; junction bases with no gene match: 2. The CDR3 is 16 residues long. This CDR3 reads CASSLGQGATNEKLFF. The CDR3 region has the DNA TGCGCCAGCAGCCTAGGACAGGGGGCAACTAATGAAAAACTGTTTTTT.